This TCR beta chain was recovered during a study of blood T cell repertoires in COVID-19. Study overall: Sites in the United States, Italy and Spain provided acute and convalescent COVID-19 samples. From T cells, B-cell-depleted T cells, or PBMCs came the material, which was cDNA or gDNA.

V lost 5 bases and J lost 4; bases outside the gene matches: 9. The CDR3 spans 15 residues. The V gene's germline CDR1 is SGHRS and CDR2 YFSETQ. Clones were sequenced by immunoSEQ multiplex PCR, and TCRdb holds only the in-frame ones, with some missing. The data show roughly 120,000 clones, 85% seen once. This clonotype originated in a man aged 80 or over with acute or convalescent COVID-19. Material: peripheral blood. The V gene is TRBV5-1, the J gene TRBJ2-5, with TRBD1 matching over 9 bases. CDR3 nucleotides: TGCGCCAGCAGAGCTACAGGGGGCAGGGGAGAGACCCAGTACTTC. Its translation: CASRATGGRGETQYF. The full variable domain, in which reference TRBV5-1 and TRBJ2-5 provide the parts outside the CDR3, is KAGVTQTPRYLIKTRGQQVTLSCSPISGHRSVSWYQQTPGQGLQFLFEYFSETQRNKGNFPGRFSGRQFSNSRSEMNVSTLELGDSALYLCASRATGGRGETQYFGPGTRLLVL.